The clone carrying this T cell receptor beta chain was picked up a small number of times. A TCRbeta library incorporating unique molecular identifiers was prepared. TCRdb itself ran the PCR reads through MiXCR, one entry per CDR3 protein. The sample carries about 78,000 distinct CDR3 sequences, less than 15% recorded once. The source of the sample is a study of T-cell reconstitution after alpha-beta-depleted transplantation in children. The CDR3 sequence is 13 residues long. Germline V lookup: CDR1 KGHSH, CDR2 LQKENI. Trimming removed 6 bases at V and 3 bases at J, with 11 bases between. The specimen was PBMCs, mostly from graft donor cells, collected 180 days after TCRalphabeta/CD19-depleted stem cell transplant. This chain uses TRBV18 with TRBJ1-1; no reliable D call. The TCR comes from a male patient under 10 years old who had a stem cell transplant for acute lymphoblastic leukemia, so the T cells may come from the graft donor. This chain's CDR3 is CASSWREDTEAFF. CDR3 DNA sequence: TGTGCCAGCTCTTGGAGGGAGGACACTGAAGCTTTCTTT.